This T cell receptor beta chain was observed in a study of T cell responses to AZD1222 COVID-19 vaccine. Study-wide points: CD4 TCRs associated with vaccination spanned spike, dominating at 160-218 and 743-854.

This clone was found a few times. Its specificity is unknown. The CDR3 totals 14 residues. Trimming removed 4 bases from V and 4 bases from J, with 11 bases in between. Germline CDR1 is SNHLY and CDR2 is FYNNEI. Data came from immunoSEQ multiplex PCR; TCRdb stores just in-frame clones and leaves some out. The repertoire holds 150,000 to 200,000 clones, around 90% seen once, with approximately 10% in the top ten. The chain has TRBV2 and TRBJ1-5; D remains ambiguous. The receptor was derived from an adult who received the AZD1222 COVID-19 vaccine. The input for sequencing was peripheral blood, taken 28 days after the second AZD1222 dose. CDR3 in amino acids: CASSVQAANQPQHF. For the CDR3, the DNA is TGTGCCAGCAGTGTCCAGGCTGCAAATCAGCCCCAGCATTTT.